Each of the 21 T cell receptor beta chains below was sequenced from the same sample in a study of T cell responses to AZD1222 COVID-19 vaccine. Sequenced by immunoSEQ multiplex PCR; TCRdb stores in-frame clones only, minus some. The sample lists some 150,000 clones, around nine tenths occurring once. The starting material was peripheral blood, obtained on day 0 of AZD1222 vaccination. These receptors were obtained from an adult in good health.

This rearrangement joins TRBV6-5 to TRBJ1-5, with 7 bases that match TRBD1. Germline V gives CDR1 MNHEY, CDR2 SVGAGI. The CDR3 contains 14 residues. The V segment lost 6 bases and the J segment 0 bases; nucleotides outside the gene matches: 2. In nucleotides, the CDR3 is TGTGCCAGCAGAACAGGGGATAGCAATCAGCCCCAGCATTTT. It is translated as CASRTGDSNQPQHF.

This chain links TRBV2 with TRBJ1-4; D remains ambiguous. The CDR3 is 15 amino acids. V was trimmed by 11 bases and J by 0 bases, leaving 16 bases between them. The germline CDR1 and CDR2 sequences are SNHLY and FYNNEI. This chain's CDR3 is CAERSGSATNEKLFF. The CDR3 DNA follows: TGTGCCGAGAGGTCGGGTTCCGCAACTAATGAAAAACTGTTTTTT.

The rearrangement joins TRBV4-1 to TRBJ2-2, with TRBD2 matching over 7 bases. Trimming at V came to 1 base and at J to 6 bases, leaving 8 bases not matched to a gene. The length of the CDR3 is 16 residues. Germline V gene lookup returns CDR1 MGHRA and CDR2 YSYEKL. The CDR3 DNA reads as TGCGCCAGCAGCCAAGCCAGCCAGCGGGGTTCCGGGGAGCTGTTTTTT. This sequence encodes CASSQASQRGSGELFF.

The chain recombines TRBV3-1 (or the pseudogene TRBV3-2) with TRBJ2-1, with D perhaps TRBD1 (6 bases). With 2 bases removed from V and 7 bases from J, the gap between germline ends came to 18 bases. Germline V lookup: CDR1 LGHDT, CDR2 YNNKEL (reference sequence). This CDR3 has 16 amino acids. The CDR3 DNA reads as TGTGCCAGCAGCCAACAAGGGGGACCTACCGGGAATGAGCAGTTCTTC. It is translated as CASSQQGGPTGNEQFF.

The chain joins TRBV6-5 to TRBJ1-1; D not certain. CDR1 and CDR2 from the germline V gene are MNHEY and SVGAGI. This CDR3 region has 15 residues. The V end was cut by 6 bases, the J end by 5 bases, with 19 bases between. DNA for the CDR3: TGTGCCAGCAGCGCCTCGAACGGTGCTGGGACTGAAGCTTTCTTT. It codes for CASSASNGAGTEAFF.

This sequence joins TRBV18 and TRBJ2-1; D is uncertain. Trimming pared 0 bases from V and 3 bases from J, leaving 12 bases between. In germline, CDR1 is KGHSH, CDR2 LQKENI. The CDR3 contains 16 residues. The chain's CDR3 is CASSPPLKSLYNEQFF. In DNA form, the CDR3 reads TGTGCCAGCTCACCACCGTTAAAGTCTCTCTACAATGAGCAGTTCTTC.

V is TRBV30 and J is TRBJ1-2, with D unresolved. There are 13 residues in the CDR3. Deletions cut 6 bases from V and 1 base from J, with 12 bases between. Germline V gives CDR1 GTSNPN, CDR2 SVGIG (reference sequence). This chain's CDR3 is CACFKTVNYGYTF. The CDR3 nucleotides read TGTGCCTGTTTTAAGACCGTTAACTATGGCTACACCTTC.

The chain has TRBV10-3 and TRBJ2-1; D is ambiguous. This CDR3 has 11 amino acids. V was trimmed by 10 bases and J by 7 bases, leaving 11 bases between them. Looked up from germline, CDR1 is ENHRY and CDR2 is SYGVKD. The CDR3 here is CATSGLNEQFF. The CDR3, as DNA: TGTGCCACCTCCGGTTTGAATGAGCAGTTCTTC.

V is TRBV30 and J is TRBJ2-3; no reliable D call. Looked up from germline, CDR1 is GTSNPN and CDR2 is SVGIG (reference sequence). CDR3 length: 12 amino acids. Deletions cut 4 bases from V and 3 bases from J, with 8 bases between. CDR3 residues: CAWTPSTDTQYF. The CDR3 bases are TGTGCCTGGACTCCTTCGACAGATACGCAGTATTTT.

The CDR3, as DNA: TGCAGTGCTAGTGAACAGCTTAGCACAGATACGCAGTATTTT. Translation: CSASEQLSTDTQYF. The rearrangement links TRBV20-1 to TRBJ2-3; D is unresolved. CDR1 is DFQATT and CDR2 is SNEGSKA in the germline V gene (reference sequence). V dropped 3 bases and J dropped 0 bases, with 10 bases sitting between them. The CDR3 has 14 residues.

This clone was detected once. The V and J genes are TRBV10-3 and TRBJ2-2; 9 positions match TRBD1. With 10 bases clipped from V and 3 bases from J, the junction kept 6 bases outside the gene matches. The CDR3 spans 14 residues. Germline V gene lookup returns CDR1 ENHRY and CDR2 SYGVKD. CDR3 loop: CATQDRGHTGELFF. The CDR3 DNA follows: TGTGCCACCCAGGACAGGGGACACACCGGGGAGCTGTTTTTT.

The V call is TRBV25-1, the J call TRBJ2-1; 10 nucleotides line up with TRBD2. Germline CDR1 MGHDK, CDR2 SYGVNS. The J segment lost 7 bases and the V segment lost 1 base, leaving 7 bases of the junction unmatched. The CDR3 sequence is 16 residues long. CDR3 amino acids: CASSESSGRAGNEQFF. Here the CDR3 DNA reads TGTGCCAGCAGTGAATCCAGCGGGAGGGCCGGGAATGAGCAGTTCTTC.

The chain joins TRBV7-2 to TRBJ2-1; maybe TRBD2 (5 bases). This CDR3 is built from 16 residues. V gave up 1 base and J gave up 10 bases, with 20 bases separating them. The germline CDR1 and CDR2 sequences are SGHTA and FQGNSA. The CDR3 loop is CASSLDGALISGEQFF. In DNA, the CDR3 is TGTGCCAGCAGCTTAGACGGAGCGCTAATCTCGGGGGAGCAGTTCTTC.

The chain employs TRBV25-1 and TRBJ1-1; TRBD1 agrees at 9 bases. Per the germline V gene, CDR1 is MGHDK and CDR2 is SYGVNS. The CDR3 has 16 amino acids. J lost 0 bases, V lost 2 bases, and 4 bases had no gene match. CDR3 sequence: CASSEGGQGLNTEAFF. CDR3 sequence (DNA): TGTGCCAGCAGTGAAGGGGGACAGGGATTGAACACTGAAGCTTTCTTT.

The chain employs TRBV7-9 and TRBJ1-2, with 11 positions matching TRBD1. V lost 4 bases to trimming and J lost 3 bases; unmatched junction nucleotides: 4. The CDR3 runs 15 residues. Germline V CDR1 and CDR2: SEHNR, FQNEAQ (reference sequence). The CDR3 DNA follows: TGTGCCAGCAGCTCCGGACAGGGGGCGTACTATGGCTACACCTTC. Translated, it gives CASSSGQGAYYGYTF.

The V gene is TRBV19, the J gene TRBJ1-5, with D perhaps TRBD1 (5 bases). The CDR3 is made up of 17 amino acids. Germline V CDR1 and CDR2: LNHDA, SQIVND (reference sequence). Deletions cut 1 base from V and 1 base from J, with 14 bases between. In DNA form, the CDR3 reads TGTGCCAGTAGTATAGTTCCCTGGGGCCGAAGCAATCAGCCCCAGCATTTT. Its protein is CASSIVPWGRSNQPQHF.

CDR3 DNA: TGTGCCATCAGTGACGTAGGGGGCCCGGTAGATACGCAGTATTTT. Amino acids: CAISDVGGPVDTQYF. V and J are TRBV10-3 and TRBJ2-3; 7 bases map to TRBD1. The CDR3 runs 15 residues. Trimming at V came to 3 bases and at J to 5 bases, leaving 8 bases not matched to a gene. CDR1 and CDR2 from the germline V gene are ENHRY and SYGVKD.

The chain links TRBV20-1 to TRBJ2-3; 7 bases are a match to TRBD2. CDR3 length: 16 amino acids. With 3 bases clipped from V and 0 bases from J, the junction kept 9 bases outside the gene matches. Per germline, CDR1 DFQATT and CDR2 SNEGSKA (reference sequence). The CDR3: CSASPGSGISTDTQYF. The CDR3 DNA is TGCAGTGCTAGTCCGGGCAGCGGGATTAGCACAGATACGCAGTATTTT.

V and J are TRBV29-1 and TRBJ1-1; TRBD1 is a possible D gene (6 bases). V was pared by 4 bases and J by 7 bases, with 10 bases between. This CDR3 comprises 11 residues. Germline loops: CDR1 SQVTM, CDR2 ANQGSEA. CDR3 protein: CSVGQGNEAFF. CDR3 in DNA: TGCAGCGTTGGGCAGGGGAATGAAGCTTTCTTT.

The chain joins TRBV18 to TRBJ2-3; maybe TRBD1 (5 bases). CDR1 is KGHSH, CDR2 LQKENI, per germline. Trimming stripped 3 bases from V and 2 bases from J, with 9 bases between. CDR3 length: 14 amino acids. The CDR3 DNA is TGTGCCAGCTCACCTTCAGGGTCCACAGATACGCAGTATTTT. It specifies CASSPSGSTDTQYF. Together with reference TRBV18 and TRBJ2-3, the CDR3 gives the full variable domain: NAGVMQNPRHLVRRRGQEARLRCSPMKGHSHVYWYRQLPEEGLKFMVYLQKENIIDESGMPKERFSAEFPKEGPSILRIQQVVRGDSAAYFCASSPSGSTDTQYFGPGTRLTVL.

The J gene is TRBJ1-5, the V gene TRBV6-6; D is unclear. CDR3 length: 13 residues. The V gene lost 5 bases and the J gene lost 6 bases, with 11 bases spanning the gap. CDR1 is MNHNY, CDR2 SVGAGI, per germline (reference sequence). The CDR3 DNA sequence: TGTGCCAGCAGTGGCCAACCCTCTCAGCCCCAGCATTTT. As protein: CASSGQPSQPQHF.